The 31 T cell receptor beta chains below were found in one sample sequenced in a study of OX40 agonist ivuxolimab in advanced cancers. TCRdb's table, derived via immunoSEQ multiplex PCR, lists solely in-frame clones and lacks some. The profile shows some 70,000 clones, 86% of them singletons. This sample comprised CD4+ or CD8+ T cells sorted from blood, obtained in a trial of the OX40 agonist ivuxolimab. Receptors originate from an adult with an advanced solid tumor such as melanoma, head and neck, liver or kidney cancer.

The chain combines TRBV7-3 with TRBJ2-3; the match to TRBD2 covers 13 bases. The CDR3 is made up of 14 amino acids. Germline V gene data show CDR1 as SGHTA and CDR2 as FQGTGA. V was pared by 5 bases and J by 7 bases, with 3 bases of the junction left unmatched. Here the CDR3 DNA reads TGTGCCAGCAGCCAGGGACTAGCGGGGAATACGCAGTATTTT. Protein sequence: CASSQGLAGNTQYF.

This clone has only one observation. This sequence joins TRBV28 and TRBJ1-2; TRBD1 might be the D (6 bases). Trimming stripped 7 bases from V and 7 bases from J, with 19 bases between. The CDR3 has 14 amino acids. CDR1 and CDR2 from the germline V gene are MDHEN and SYDVKM. The CDR3 region has the DNA TGTGCCAGCATAAGTCCTGGACAGTCCTCTGGCTACACCTTC. It is translated as CASISPGQSSGYTF.

This clone has only one observation. This rearrangement joins TRBV5-4 to TRBJ2-5; D not resolved. The CDR3 length is 12 residues. Germline CDR1 is SGHNT and CDR2 is YYREEE (reference sequence). Trimming took off 1 base at V and 1 base at J, with 2 bases between the two ends. The CDR3 region has the DNA TGTGCCAGCAGCTTGAGCCAAGAGACCCAGTACTTC. This gives the protein CASSLSQETQYF. The full variable domain, rest sourced from reference TRBV5-4 and TRBJ2-5, is ETGVTQSPTHLIKTRGQQVTLRCSSQSGHNTVSWYQQALGQGPQFIFQYYREEENGRGNFPPRFSGLQFPNYSSELNVNALELDDSALYLCASSLSQETQYFGPGTRLLVL.

The V and J genes are TRBV7-6 and TRBJ1-1; no clear D gene. V was clipped by 5 bases and J by 1 base, with 14 bases between them. The CDR3 has 15 residues. Germline V gives CDR1 SGHVS, CDR2 FNYEAQ. The CDR3, as DNA: TGTGCCAGCAGCGCCAGAGGAGAAACGAACACTGAAGCTTTCTTT. Residues: CASSARGETNTEAFF.

The chain carries TRBV7-8 and TRBJ1-5, with 7 positions matching TRBD1. Germline assignment: CDR1 SGHVS and CDR2 FQNEAQ. The CDR3 has 15 residues. Trimming took 4 bases from V and 2 from J; bases not matched to a gene: 5. The CDR3 spells CASSSTGIGNQPQHF. Here the CDR3 DNA reads TGTGCCAGCAGCTCGACAGGGATCGGCAATCAGCCCCAGCATTTT.

The CDR3: CASSHQGLASAYEQYF. DNA for the CDR3: TGCGCCAGCAGCCACCAGGGGCTAGCGTCTGCCTACGAGCAGTACTTC. This rearrangement joins TRBV4-1 to TRBJ2-7, with D perhaps being TRBD1 or TRBD2 (6 bases each). CDR1 is MGHRA, CDR2 YSYEKL, per germline. V was trimmed by 3 bases and J by 2 bases, leaving 17 bases between them. The CDR3 has 16 amino acids.

CDR3 loop: CAISESLPTSNEQFF. The CDR3, as DNA: TGTGCCATCAGTGAGTCATTGCCCACGAGCAATGAGCAGTTCTTC. V is TRBV10-3 and J is TRBJ2-1; the D is unclear. Germline values: CDR1 ENHRY, CDR2 SYGVKD. The CDR3 consists of 15 residues. Trimming removed 0 bases from V and 6 bases from J, with 12 bases in between.

By sample fraction, this clone is medium-sized. The rearrangement joins TRBV6-6 to TRBJ1-5; tentatively, D is TRBD1 (6 bases). Germline CDR1 and CDR2: MNHNY and SVGAGI (reference sequence). The CDR3 runs 14 residues. V was clipped by 6 bases and J by 4 bases, with 13 bases between them. CDR3 loop: CASSYNRVNQPQHF. The CDR3 DNA reads as TGTGCCAGCAGCTATAACAGGGTGAATCAGCCCCAGCATTTT.

V gene TRBV6-5 combines with J gene TRBJ1-1, with TRBD1 identical over 9 bases. Germline V gives CDR1 MNHEY, CDR2 SVGAGI. The CDR3 consists of 15 residues. J was trimmed by 1 base and V by 6 bases; bases with no gene match: 6. The CDR3 sequence: CASRGQGFSNTEAFF. The CDR3 region has the DNA TGTGCCAGCAGGGGACAGGGTTTTTCGAACACTGAAGCTTTCTTT.

A note on this clone: One end of the junction varies from germline; a read error may be responsible. The chain is built from TRBV15 and TRBJ1-3; a weak D match, TRBD1 (5 bases). This CDR3 comprises 12 residues. CDR1 LNHNV and CDR2 YYDKDF come from the germline V gene (reference sequence). In nucleotides, the CDR3 is TGTGCCACTAGCAGGGACGGAAACACCATATATTTT. It specifies CATSRDGNTIYF.

The chain uses TRBV6-5 and TRBJ1-5; D may be TRBD1 (6 bases). The CDR3 runs to 13 residues. Trimming stripped 5 bases from V and 16 bases from J, with 21 bases between. Germline CDR1 and CDR2: MNHEY and SVGAGI. The CDR3 DNA reads TGTGCCAGCAGTCCCTTTAGTATGTCGGGACAACATTTT. Translation: CASSPFSMSGQHF.

The J gene is TRBJ2-3, the V gene TRBV7-2, with 9 nucleotides matching TRBD2. The CDR3 has 14 amino acids. The V segment lost 8 bases and the J segment 0 bases; nucleotides outside the gene matches: 3. The germline CDR1 and CDR2 sequences are SGHTA and FQGNSA. The DNA for the CDR3 is TGTGCCAGCTACCTAGCGGGGAGCACAGATACGCAGTATTTT. This gives the protein CASYLAGSTDTQYF.

V gene TRBV6-6 combines with J gene TRBJ1-6; D is unresolved. This CDR3 is built from 12 residues. Germline loops: CDR1 MNHNY, CDR2 SVGAGI (reference sequence). V dropped 6 bases and J dropped 7 bases, with 7 bases sitting between them. This CDR3 reads CASSTGNSPLHF. Here the CDR3 DNA reads TGTGCCAGCAGCACGGGCAATTCACCCCTCCACTTT.

The chain combines TRBV5-1 with TRBJ2-3, with no clear D. Germline V gene sequence: CDR1 SGHRS, CDR2 YFSETQ. V was cut by 3 bases and J by 4 bases, with 12 bases left in between. This CDR3 is 14 amino acids long. CDR3 loop: CASSSGEQADTQYF. In nucleotides, the CDR3 is TGCGCCAGCAGCTCCGGTGAGCAGGCAGATACGCAGTATTTT.

CDR3 in amino acids: CASSLGRVRGELFF. CDR3 DNA sequence: TGTGCCAGCAGCCTAGGGAGGGTGAGAGGGGAGCTGTTTTTT. V usage is TRBV7-2 and J usage is TRBJ2-2; 7 nucleotides agree with TRBD2. Unmatched junction bases numbered 8, after V lost 5 bases and J lost 8 bases. CDR1 and CDR2 from the germline V gene are SGHTA and FQGNSA. The CDR3 is 14 amino acids.

The chain couples TRBV6-6 to TRBJ1-4; D uncertain. From germline, CDR1 is MNHNY and CDR2 SVGAGI (reference sequence). Trimming took off 2 bases at V and 5 bases at J, with 3 bases between the two ends. This CDR3 contains 12 residues. CDR3 DNA sequence: TGTGCCAGCAGTTACATGAATGAAAAACTGTTTTTT. It specifies CASSYMNEKLFF.

This clone came up a few times. The chain recombines TRBV27 with TRBJ2-1; 7 nucleotides match TRBD1. CDR1 and CDR2 (germline): MNHEY, SMNVEV (reference sequence). Trimming at V came to 4 bases and at J to 0 bases, leaving 6 bases not matched to a gene. CDR3 length: 16 residues. CDR3 nucleotide sequence: TGTGCCAGCAGTTATTCAGGGGGTAGCTCCTACAATGAGCAGTTCTTC. Residues: CASSYSGGSSYNEQFF.

This clone was counted only a few times. Other DNA sequences in the sample encode the same CDR3. The chain couples TRBV29-1 to TRBJ1-1; no definite D call. The ends were cut back, 5 bases at V and 0 bases at J, with 10 bases in the middle. The CDR3 covers 13 residues. In germline, CDR1 is SQVTM, CDR2 ANQGSEA. CDR3 sequence reads: CSVRPEMNTEAFF. The CDR3 DNA reads TGCAGCGTTAGGCCGGAGATGAACACTGAAGCTTTCTTT.

The V call is TRBV7-8, the J call TRBJ2-1; 8 nucleotides line up with TRBD1. Unmatched junction bases numbered 4, after V lost 7 bases and J lost 2 bases. CDR1 SGHVS and CDR2 FQNEAQ come from the germline V gene. This CDR3 has 14 amino acids. CDR3 amino acids: CASTQGEAYNEQFF. DNA for the CDR3: TGTGCCAGCACACAGGGGGAGGCCTACAATGAGCAGTTCTTC.

The gene calls are TRBV6-4 and TRBJ2-7; 9 nucleotides agree with TRBD1. J lost 3 bases, V lost 3 bases, and 9 bases had no gene match. Germline V gene data show CDR1 as MRHNA and CDR2 as SNTAGT. There are 16 residues in the CDR3. The CDR3 protein is CASSDSLQGANYEQYF. CDR3 coding DNA: TGTGCCAGCAGTGATTCCTTACAGGGGGCGAACTACGAGCAGTACTTC.

The DNA of the CDR3 is TGCGCCAGCAGCCGCCGGGACACTGAAGCTTTCTTT. Amino acid sequence: CASSRRDTEAFF. The chain uses TRBV4-1 and TRBJ1-1; D ambiguous. CDR1 and CDR2 from the germline V gene are MGHRA and YSYEKL. The CDR3 covers 12 residues. Deletions cut 4 bases from V and 3 bases from J, with 6 bases between.

J is TRBJ1-5 and V is TRBV15, with D unresolved. Germline V lookup: CDR1 LNHNV, CDR2 YYDKDF (reference sequence). The CDR3 consists of 15 residues. V lost 3 bases, J lost 3 bases, and 12 bases lay in between. Here the CDR3 DNA reads TGTGCCACCAGCAGGGATAAGGGCTTCAATCAGCCCCAGCATTTT. This gives the protein CATSRDKGFNQPQHF.

This clone turned up a few times. V is TRBV5-1 and J is TRBJ2-5; tentatively, D is TRBD2 (7 bases). Trimming removed 0 bases at V and 4 bases at J, with 19 bases between. The CDR3 has 17 residues. Germline V gives CDR1 SGHRS, CDR2 YFSETQ. This chain's CDR3 is CASSLAGGQGRAETQYF. The CDR3 region has the DNA TGCGCCAGCAGCTTGGCCGGGGGACAAGGGAGGGCAGAGACCCAGTACTTC.

The J gene is TRBJ2-2, the V gene TRBV2, with 7 bases fitting TRBD1. V shed 6 bases and J 5 bases; nucleotides not matched to a gene: 9. The CDR3 sequence is 15 residues long. In germline, CDR1 is SNHLY, CDR2 FYNNEI. CDR3 nucleotides: TGTGCCAGCAGAGCCTGGGACAGTCAAACCGGGGAGCTGTTTTTT. Translated, it gives CASRAWDSQTGELFF.

The chain recombines TRBV5-4 with TRBJ2-7; 9 nucleotides align to TRBD1. Germline CDR1 and CDR2: SGHNT and YYREEE (reference sequence). V gave up 4 bases and J gave up 3 bases; unmatched junction bases: 8. The CDR3 is 15 residues long. The CDR3 here is CASSGGGQGLYEQYF. Here the CDR3 DNA reads TGTGCCAGCAGCGGGGGGGGACAGGGACTCTACGAGCAGTACTTC.

The chain uses TRBV18 and TRBJ2-7, with 7 positions matching TRBD2. The V gene's germline CDR1 is KGHSH and CDR2 LQKENI. The CDR3 contains 15 residues. Trimming removed 11 bases from V and 0 bases from J; junction bases left unmatched: 13. The DNA of the CDR3 is TGTGCCGTTTCCGATGGCGGGGGTCCCTCCTACGAGCAGTACTTC. Translation gives CAVSDGGGPSYEQYF.

This sequence joins TRBV7-3 and TRBJ2-6; no clear D gene. Trimming left V 2 bases short and J 0 bases short, with 5 bases between. There are 15 residues in the CDR3. CDR1 and CDR2 from the germline V gene are SGHTA and FQGTGA. The CDR3 region has the DNA TGTGCCAGCAGCTTAGTCTCCTCTGGGGCCAACGTCCTGACTTTC. Its protein is CASSLVSSGANVLTF.

This sequence joins TRBV11-3 and TRBJ2-3; 7 positions match TRBD2. V lost 1 base, J lost 9 bases, and 4 bases stayed unmatched. Germline lookup yields CDR1 SGHNT and CDR2 YENEEA. The CDR3 contains 13 residues. The CDR3: CASSLVQAGTQYF. The CDR3 DNA is TGTGCCAGCAGCTTAGTACAAGCGGGGACGCAGTATTTT.

For the CDR3, the DNA is TGTGCCATCAGTGAGTCTCTCGGCATTCAGTACTTC. Protein: CAISESLGIQYF. J is TRBJ2-4 and V is TRBV10-3, with D unresolved. Looked up from germline, CDR1 is ENHRY and CDR2 is SYGVKD. The CDR3 is 12 amino acids. Trimming shortened V by 0 bases and J by 9 bases, and 6 bases separated the two germline ends.

V is TRBV5-1 and J is TRBJ2-6; D perhaps matches TRBD1 (6 bases). Germline-derived CDR1 and CDR2 are SGHRS and YFSETQ. The CDR3 has 18 amino acids. Trimming removed 4 bases from V and 0 bases from J, with 17 bases in between. CDR3 DNA: TGCGCCAGCAGCCTATCGACGACAGGAAACTCTGGGGCCAACGTCCTGACTTTC. This translates into CASSLSTTGNSGANVLTF. Together with reference TRBV5-1 and TRBJ2-6, the CDR3 gives the full variable domain: KAGVTQTPRYLIKTRGQQVTLSCSPISGHRSVSWYQQTPGQGLQFLFEYFSETQRNKGNFPGRFSGRQFSNSRSEMNVSTLELGDSALYLCASSLSTTGNSGANVLTFGAGSRLTVL.

This rearrangement joins TRBV5-4 to TRBJ2-7, with D uncertain. The germline gives CDR1 SGHNT, CDR2 YYREEE (reference sequence). CDR3 size: 14 residues. Trimming took off 3 bases at V and 0 bases at J, with 10 bases between the two ends. The CDR3 bases are TGTGCCAGCAGCTCAGGAACAGTCTCCTACGAGCAGTACTTC. Its protein product is CASSSGTVSYEQYF.